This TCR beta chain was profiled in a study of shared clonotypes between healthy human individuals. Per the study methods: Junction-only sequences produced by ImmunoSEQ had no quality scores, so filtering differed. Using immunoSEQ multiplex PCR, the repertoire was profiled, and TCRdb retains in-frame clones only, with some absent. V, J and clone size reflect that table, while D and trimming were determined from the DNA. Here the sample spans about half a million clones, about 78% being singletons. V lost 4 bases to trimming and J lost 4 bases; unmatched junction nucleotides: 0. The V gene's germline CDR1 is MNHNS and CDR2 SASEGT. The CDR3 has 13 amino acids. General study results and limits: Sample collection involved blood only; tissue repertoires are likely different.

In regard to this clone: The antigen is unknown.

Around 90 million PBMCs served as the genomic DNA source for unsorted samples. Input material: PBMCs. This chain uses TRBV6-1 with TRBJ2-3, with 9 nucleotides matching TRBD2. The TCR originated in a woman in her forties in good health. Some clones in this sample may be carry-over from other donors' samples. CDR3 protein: CASSGGRADTQYF. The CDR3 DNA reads TGTGCCAGCAGTGGCGGGAGGGCAGATACGCAGTATTTT.